Listed here are 21 T cell receptor beta chains from one sample, sequenced in a study of blood T cell repertoires in COVID-19. Some clones are missing from TCRdb's copy, which holds only in-frame ones; the method was immunoSEQ multiplex PCR. This table has around 65,000 clones, roughly 73% appearing once. The sample consisted of peripheral blood. These receptors all come from a human donor in a cohort sampled during active COVID-19.

V gene TRBV19 combines with J gene TRBJ2-5; 9 bases are a match to TRBD1. V shed 3 bases, J shed 2 bases, and the junction held 4 bases outside the gene matches. CDR1 and CDR2 from the germline V gene are LNHDA and SQIVND (reference sequence). CDR3 size: 15 residues. CDR3 amino acids: CASSMVTGGQETQYF. The CDR3, as DNA: TGTGCCAGTAGTATGGTGACAGGGGGTCAAGAGACCCAGTACTTC.

CDR3 protein: CASSSDRAGTDTQYF. The CDR3 DNA reads TGCGCCAGCAGCTCGGACAGGGCGGGCACAGATACGCAGTATTTT. The chain uses TRBV5-1 and TRBJ2-3, with 8 bases fitting TRBD1. From germline, CDR1 is SGHRS and CDR2 YFSETQ. This CDR3 region has 15 residues. V lost 3 bases, J lost 1 base, and 4 bases stayed unmatched.

The chain links TRBV12-3 or TRBV12-4 to TRBJ1-1; no definite D call. V was pared by 2 bases and J by 7 bases, with 5 bases between. The CDR3 spans 11 residues. In DNA, the CDR3 is TGTGCCAGCAGTTTAATGAGTGAAGCTTTCTTT. Translated: CASSLMSEAFF.

The J gene is TRBJ2-7, the V gene TRBV20-1; D gene uncertain. The germline gives CDR1 DFQATT, CDR2 SNEGSKA (reference sequence). The CDR3 runs 11 residues. V was pared by 5 bases and J by 5 bases, with 10 bases between. CDR3 in amino acids: CSAPRSDEQYF. CDR3 DNA sequence: TGCAGTGCTCCGAGATCCGACGAGCAGTACTTC.

This chain uses TRBV19 with TRBJ2-4; no definite D call. The germline gives CDR1 LNHDA, CDR2 SQIVND (reference sequence). Trimming pared 3 bases from V and 3 bases from J, leaving 15 bases between. This CDR3 has 16 residues. The CDR3 is CASSISNNLIKNIQYF. The DNA of the CDR3 is TGTGCCAGTAGTATCTCGAACAACCTTATCAAAAACATTCAGTACTTC.

The rearrangement uses TRBV6-1 and TRBJ2-1; possibly TRBD2 for D (5 bases). V lost 7 bases to trimming and J lost 6 bases, with 10 bases between them. The CDR3 spans 12 residues. Looked up from germline, CDR1 is MNHNS and CDR2 is SASEGT. CDR3 loop: CASTPRANEQFF. CDR3 DNA: TGTGCCAGCACCCCGCGGGCCAATGAGCAGTTCTTC.

The chain recombines TRBV15 with TRBJ2-1; the match to TRBD1 covers 9 bases. Germline-derived CDR1 and CDR2 are LNHNV and YYDKDF (reference sequence). V shed 5 bases and J 7 bases; nucleotides not matched to a gene: 6. The CDR3 contains 14 residues. In DNA, the CDR3 is TGTGCCACCAGCGGACGGACAGGGGATAATGAGCAGTTCTTC. It translates to CATSGRTGDNEQFF.

The rearrangement joins TRBV5-1 to TRBJ2-3; 7 bases agree with TRBD1. The CDR3 loop spans 15 amino acids. After removal of 3 bases from V and 5 bases from J, the junction contained 9 bases not matched to a gene. CDR1 and CDR2 (germline): SGHRS, YFSETQ. CDR3 DNA: TGCGCCAGCAGCTACACAGGGGAAAGGGAAGATACGCAGTATTTT. Translating it yields CASSYTGEREDTQYF.

CDR3 DNA: TGCGCCAGCAGTGAGTCTCAACAGGGAACGGGGACAGATACGCAGTATTTT. As protein: CASSESQQGTGTDTQYF. This chain joins TRBV10-1 and TRBJ2-3; tentative D call: TRBD1 (6 bases). CDR3 length: 17 amino acids. Trimming pared 0 bases from V and 3 bases from J, leaving 16 bases between. CDR1 and CDR2 from the germline V gene are WNHNN and SYGVQD (reference sequence).

As concerns this clone: Compared with germline, one end of the junction differs, possibly owing to a read error. The J gene is TRBJ1-1, the V gene TRBV6-7, with 7 positions matching TRBD1. TRBV6-7 is annotated as an ORF whose role is uncertain. The CDR3 runs to 13 residues. The CDR3 sequence is CAGRGGEDTEAFF. CDR3 DNA: TGTGCCGGCAGGGGGGGGGAGGACACTGAAGCTTTCTTT.

The chain recombines TRBV27 with TRBJ1-4; a possible D gene is TRBD1 (5 bases). Deletions cut 2 bases from V and 3 bases from J, with 13 bases between. The V gene's germline CDR1 is MNHEY and CDR2 SMNVEV (reference sequence). This CDR3 has 16 amino acids. DNA of the CDR3: TGTGCCAGCAGTTTAATCGGGGGATCCCCTAATGAAAAACTGTTTTTT. Translated, it gives CASSLIGGSPNEKLFF.

The rearrangement links TRBV7-8 to TRBJ1-6, with TRBD1 matching 7 bases. The V gene end was trimmed by 5 bases and the J gene end by 9 bases; junction bases not matched to a gene: 10. In germline, CDR1 is SGHVS, CDR2 FQNEAQ. The CDR3 loop spans 15 amino acids. CDR3 nucleotide sequence: TGTGCCAGCAGCCCTAGACAGGGCGAGAGTTCACCCCTCCACTTT. Translated, it gives CASSPRQGESSPLHF. The whole variable domain, filled in from reference TRBV7-8 and TRBJ1-6, reads GAGVSQSPRYKVAKRGQDVALRCDPISGHVSLFWYQQALGQGPEFLTYFQNEAQLDKSGLPSDRFFAERPEGSVSTLKIQRTQQEDSAVYLCASSPRQGESSPLHFGNGTRLTVT.

This sequence joins TRBV19 and TRBJ2-1, with 7 positions matching TRBD1. The CDR3 covers 14 residues. After removal of 7 bases from V and 10 bases from J, the junction contained 13 bases not matched to a gene. Germline V lookup: CDR1 LNHDA, CDR2 SQIVND (reference sequence). CDR3 sequence reads: CASNAGTASLEQFF. The CDR3 bases are TGTGCCAGTAACGCCGGGACAGCGTCTTTAGAGCAGTTCTTC.

This chain connects TRBV5-6 to TRBJ1-2; 7 positions match TRBD1. This CDR3 has 16 residues. V trimming: 0 bases; J trimming: 8 bases; junction bases outside the gene matches: 13. Germline V CDR1 and CDR2: SGHDT, YYEEEE. The chain's CDR3 is CASSLEALQGSRGYTF. The CDR3 DNA reads as TGTGCCAGCAGCTTGGAAGCCCTACAGGGGAGTCGAGGCTACACCTTC.

V is TRBV30 and J is TRBJ1-6, with 7 bases lining up with TRBD1. The germline V gene encodes CDR1 GTSNPN and CDR2 SVGIG (reference sequence). Trimming took 1 base from V and 7 from J; bases not matched to a gene: 7. The CDR3 contains 15 residues. The CDR3: CAWSGGGGENSPLHF. CDR3 coding DNA: TGTGCCTGGAGTGGAGGGGGCGGTGAGAATTCACCCCTCCACTTT. Looking up the rest from reference TRBV30 and TRBJ1-6 gives the full variable domain: SQTIHQWPATLVQPVGSPLSLECTVEGTSNPNLYWYRQAAGRGLQLLFYSVGIGQISSEVPQNLSASRPQDRQFILSSKKLLLSDSGFYLCAWSGGGGENSPLHFGNGTRLTVT.

The V gene is TRBV27, the J gene TRBJ2-3; TRBD2 agrees at 11 bases. V shed 5 bases and J 1 base; nucleotides not matched to a gene: 11. CDR3 length equals 18 residues. From germline, CDR1 is MNHEY and CDR2 SMNVEV (reference sequence). CDR3 nucleotides: TGTGCCAGCAGTCCTTCGGGACTAGCGGTGTGGGGCACAGATACGCAGTATTTT. Residues: CASSPSGLAVWGTDTQYF.

This rearrangement joins TRBV19 to TRBJ1-6; 10 nucleotides line up with TRBD1. Unmatched junction bases numbered 16, after V lost 4 bases and J lost 10 bases. In germline, CDR1 is LNHDA, CDR2 SQIVND (reference sequence). This CDR3 has 18 amino acids. The CDR3 DNA reads as TGTGCCAGTAGTACGAAGACAGGGGGCGATGGGGCACGCTCACCCCTCCACTTT. Translation gives CASSTKTGGDGARSPLHF.

The V and J genes are TRBV5-1 and TRBJ1-1; D is perhaps TRBD1 (6 bases). Trimming shortened V by 0 bases and J by 1 base, and 7 bases separated the two germline ends. The CDR3 is 14 amino acids. Germline values: CDR1 SGHRS, CDR2 YFSETQ. The DNA for the CDR3 is TGCGCCAGCAGCTTGGGACAGGAGAACACTGAAGCTTTCTTT. It translates to CASSLGQENTEAFF.

The chain couples TRBV3-1 (or the pseudogene TRBV3-2) to TRBJ2-5; D gene uncertain. V was trimmed by 0 bases and J by 6 bases, leaving 11 bases between them. The germline gives CDR1 LGHDT, CDR2 YNNKEL (reference sequence). The CDR3 has 14 residues. CDR3 bases: TGTGCCAGCAGCCAAGATACAGCCGTAAAGACCCAGTACTTC. Residues: CASSQDTAVKTQYF.

This clone was counted between two and nine times. This chain joins TRBV7-8 and TRBJ2-7, with 7 bases that match TRBD1. V gave up 5 bases and J gave up 5 bases; unmatched junction bases: 3. The CDR3 runs 12 residues. Germline-derived CDR1 and CDR2 are SGHVS and FQNEAQ. This CDR3 reads CASSLDRDEQYF. The CDR3 DNA is TGTGCCAGCAGCCTCGACAGGGACGAGCAGTACTTC. The complete variable domain, with remaining parts taken from reference TRBV7-8 and TRBJ2-7, reads GAGVSQSPRYKVAKRGQDVALRCDPISGHVSLFWYQQALGQGPEFLTYFQNEAQLDKSGLPSDRFFAERPEGSVSTLKIQRTQQEDSAVYLCASSLDRDEQYFGPGTRLTVT.

There are a few counts of this clone. Written as DNA, the CDR3 is TGTGCCAGCAGTTTCAGTGACTATGGCTACACCTTC. It codes for CASSFSDYGYTF. This chain links TRBV28 with TRBJ1-2; D uncertain. With 3 bases removed from V and 3 bases from J, the gap between germline ends came to 5 bases. Germline CDR1 MDHEN, CDR2 SYDVKM. The CDR3 spans 12 residues.